Listed here are 9 T cell receptor beta chains from one sample, sequenced in a study of blood T cell repertoires in COVID-19. The repertoire was sequenced with immunoSEQ multiplex PCR; TCRdb's copy has only in-frame clones and lacks some. The sample lists just over 250,000 clones; roughly 90% were seen once. The sample consisted of peripheral blood. These receptors were taken from a man in his sixties who had recovered from COVID-19.

This chain links TRBV6-6 with TRBJ2-3; TRBD2 matches at 12 bases. Per the germline V gene, CDR1 is MNHNY and CDR2 is SVGAGI (reference sequence). The CDR3 runs to 19 residues. The V segment lost 5 bases and the J segment 0 bases; nucleotides outside the gene matches: 12. CDR3 sequence reads: CASSRTSGVPLWSTDTQYF. In DNA, the CDR3 is TGTGCCAGCAGTCGGACTAGCGGGGTTCCCCTATGGAGCACAGATACGCAGTATTTT.

The V gene is TRBV5-4, the J gene TRBJ2-2, with D maybe TRBD2 (7 bases). The ends were cut back, 4 bases at V and 3 bases at J, with 10 bases in the middle. The length of the CDR3 is 14 residues. Germline V gives CDR1 SGHNT, CDR2 YYREEE (reference sequence). CDR3 protein: CASSGGAYTGELFF. The DNA of the CDR3 is TGTGCCAGCAGCGGGGGGGCGTACACCGGGGAGCTGTTTTTT.

V usage is TRBV19 and J usage is TRBJ1-2, with TRBD1 identical over 7 bases. With V trimmed by 5 bases and J by 5 bases, 8 bases remained unmatched. There are 14 residues in the CDR3. The germline V gene encodes CDR1 LNHDA and CDR2 SQIVND (reference sequence). CDR3 DNA sequence: TGTGCCAGTAGTGTTCGGCGACAGGGATATGGCTACACCTTC. This encodes CASSVRRQGYGYTF.

The chain couples TRBV19 to TRBJ1-2, with 8 bases lining up with TRBD1. This CDR3 region has 17 residues. The germline CDR1 and CDR2 sequences are LNHDA and SQIVND (reference sequence). The V segment lost 8 bases and the J segment 4 bases; nucleotides outside the gene matches: 18. The CDR3 sequence: CASQMWGQVNASYGYTF. The CDR3 nucleotides are TGTGCCAGTCAGATGTGGGGACAGGTGAACGCGAGCTATGGCTACACCTTC.

This rearrangement joins TRBV6-5 to TRBJ2-2, with D tentatively TRBD1 (6 bases). The ends were cut back, 1 base at V and 8 bases at J, with 8 bases in the middle. The V gene's germline CDR1 is MNHEY and CDR2 SVGAGI. The CDR3 covers 13 residues. The CDR3 DNA reads TGTGCCAGCAGTTACTTTAGGGGGGGGGAGCTGTTTTTT. Protein sequence: CASSYFRGGELFF.

The rearrangement uses TRBV5-1 and TRBJ2-2; the D gene is possibly TRBD1 (6 bases). The V gene lost 6 bases and the J gene lost 0 bases, with 15 bases spanning the gap. The CDR3 is 16 amino acids. Germline V CDR1 and CDR2: SGHRS, YFSETQ. The chain's CDR3 is CASTPSRTANTGELFF. The CDR3 coding sequence is TGCGCCAGCACCCCGAGCCGGACAGCGAACACCGGGGAGCTGTTTTTT. The full variable domain, completed using reference TRBV5-1 and TRBJ2-2, is KAGVTQTPRYLIKTRGQQVTLSCSPISGHRSVSWYQQTPGQGLQFLFEYFSETQRNKGNFPGRFSGRQFSNSRSEMNVSTLELGDSALYLCASTPSRTANTGELFFGEGSRLTVL.

J is TRBJ2-5 and V is TRBV5-1; 10 bases fit TRBD1. CDR1 is SGHRS and CDR2 is YFSETQ in the germline V gene. The CDR3 spans 15 residues. Germline trimming cut 4 bases from V and 3 bases from J; bases unmatched to any gene: 6. The CDR3 is CASSKTGGVEETQYF. CDR3 coding DNA: TGCGCCAGCAGCAAGACAGGGGGCGTGGAAGAGACCCAGTACTTC.

The chain joins TRBV5-1 to TRBJ2-2, with unresolved D. The CDR3 is 14 amino acids. Germline V gives CDR1 SGHRS, CDR2 YFSETQ. V was shortened by 5 bases and J by 2 bases, with 10 bases between the two germline ends. CDR3 in amino acids: CASRGSVNTGELFF. CDR3 sequence (DNA): TGCGCCAGCAGGGGCTCGGTTAACACCGGGGAGCTGTTTTTT.

The chain carries TRBV18 and TRBJ1-5, with 9 bases lining up with TRBD1. J gave up 5 bases and V 4 bases, and 6 bases lay outside the gene matches. The V gene's germline CDR1 is KGHSH and CDR2 LQKENI. The CDR3 runs 15 residues. DNA for the CDR3: TGTGCCAGCTCACTCACAGGGGGCGCGGATCAGCCCCAGCATTTT. It encodes CASSLTGGADQPQHF.